The text below deals with one TCR beta chain. In TCRdb, the reads were re-called with MiXCR into one record per CDR3 protein. Of under 850,000 distinct CDR3 sequences in the sample, 35% to 45% were seen once. This entry comes from a study of T cell repertoires in cytomegalovirus infection. Sequenced material: PBMCs. The source of this sequence is a human donor in good health (CMV status not recorded). Some clones in this sample may be carry-over from other donors' samples.

CDR3 sequence reads: CASSYSWVTYEQYF. In DNA form, the CDR3 reads TGTGCCAGCAGTTACTCTTGGGTCACCTACGAGCAGTACTTC. The genes are TRBV6-2 or TRBV6-3 and TRBJ2-7; no definite D call. The V and J ends lost 0 bases and 2 bases respectively, with 8 bases between them. Germline CDR1 and CDR2: MNHEY and SVGEGT. The CDR3 is made up of 14 amino acids.